This TCR beta chain was sequenced in a study of regulatory T cells in long-lasting Graves disease. The time point: newly diagnosed GD, antithyroid drugs for less than 3 months. With RNA extracted from PBMCs as input, the TCR library was made. Both iRepertoire HTBI primers and Arm-PCR of CDR3 regions were used to build the TCR beta libraries. Via MiXCR, TCRdb re-called the multiplex PCR reads, giving one row per CDR3 protein. Here the sample spans 580,000 or so distinct CDR3 sequences, about 16% being singletons. Another study also made use of these data, one on T cells in Graves' hyperthyroidism and ophthalmopathy. That source reports: Most clonotypes expanded in the thyroid (above 0.001) were also present in blood.

The sequence was collected from a man aged 18 to 30 with Graves disease. The sequences come from peripheral blood mononuclear cells (PBMCs), collected at new diagnosis, from a patient treated with antithyroid drugs.

The chain's CDR3 is CAISSPRGYTF. The CDR3 DNA is TGCGCCATCTCATCCCCTAGAGGCTACACCTTC. This rearrangement joins TRBV5-1 to TRBJ1-2, with D unclear. Trimming took 9 bases from V and 8 from J, leaving 14 bases between them. The CDR3 totals 11 residues. The germline gives CDR1 SGHRS, CDR2 YFSETQ.